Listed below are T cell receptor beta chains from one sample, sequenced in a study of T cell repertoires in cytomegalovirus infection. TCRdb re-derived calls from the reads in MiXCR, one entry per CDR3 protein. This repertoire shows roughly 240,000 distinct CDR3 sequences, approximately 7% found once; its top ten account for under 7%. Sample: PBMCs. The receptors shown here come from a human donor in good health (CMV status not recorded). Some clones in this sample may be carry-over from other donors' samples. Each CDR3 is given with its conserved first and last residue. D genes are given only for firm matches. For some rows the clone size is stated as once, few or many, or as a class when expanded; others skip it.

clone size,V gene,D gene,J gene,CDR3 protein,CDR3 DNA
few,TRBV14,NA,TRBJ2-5,CASSHGPRETQYF,TGTGCCAGCAGCCACGGACCGCGGGAGACCCAGTACTTC
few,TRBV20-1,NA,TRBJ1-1,CSAREGPNTEAFF,TGCAGTGCTAGAGAAGGCCCGAACACTGAAGCTTTCTTT
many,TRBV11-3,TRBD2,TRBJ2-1,CASSPGLAGGRVSYNEQFF,TGTGCCAGCAGCCCGGGACTAGCGGGGGGCCGGGTCTCCTACAATGAGCAGTTCTTC
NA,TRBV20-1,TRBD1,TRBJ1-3,CSARATGGPGNTIYF,TGCAGTGCTAGAGCGACAGGGGGCCCGGGAAACACCATATATTTT
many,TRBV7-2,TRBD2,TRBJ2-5,CASSSPASGQETQYF,TGTGCCAGCAGCTCCCCGGCTAGCGGACAAGAGACCCAGTACTTC
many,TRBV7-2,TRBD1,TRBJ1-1,CASSYLGQGAKGTEAFF,TGTGCCAGCAGCTACCTAGGACAGGGGGCAAAGGGTACTGAAGCTTTCTTT
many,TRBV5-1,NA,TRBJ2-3,CASSSILDTQYF,TGCGCCAGCTCCTCTATCCTAGATACGCAGTATTTT
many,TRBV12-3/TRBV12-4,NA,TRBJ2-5,CASSPRSGKVTQYF,TGTGCCAGCAGTCCCAGATCGGGGAAGGTGACCCAGTACTTC
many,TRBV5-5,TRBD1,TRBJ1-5,CASSPRTGGDQPQHF,TGTGCCAGCAGCCCTCGGACAGGGGGAGATCAGCCCCAGCATTTT
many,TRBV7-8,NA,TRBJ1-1,CASSLTSVTEAFF,TGTGCCAGCAGCTTAACGTCGGTCACTGAAGCTTTCTTT
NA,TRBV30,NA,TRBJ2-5,CAWSVLRETQYF,TGTGCCTGGAGTGTACTACGGGAGACCCAGTACTTC
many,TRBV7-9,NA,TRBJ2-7,CASSLSVGSEQYF,TGTGCCAGCAGCCTTAGTGTAGGGTCCGAGCAGTACTTC
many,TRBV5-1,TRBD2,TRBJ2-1,CASSNGLAGGNEQFF,TGCGCCAGCAGCAACGGACTAGCGGGGGGGAATGAGCAGTTCTTC
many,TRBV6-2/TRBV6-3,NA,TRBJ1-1,CASRSSLNTNTEAFF,TGTGCCAGCAGATCCTCATTGAACACGAACACTGAAGCTTTCTTT
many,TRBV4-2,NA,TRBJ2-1,CASSPWGRVDEQFF,TGTGCCAGCAGCCCCTGGGGGCGGGTAGATGAGCAGTTCTTC
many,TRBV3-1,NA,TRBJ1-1,CASSQAVGNTEAFF,TGTGCCAGCAGCCAAGCGGTCGGGAACACTGAAGCTTTCTTT
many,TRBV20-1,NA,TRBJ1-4,CSARDPTQPDEKLFF,TGCAGTGCTAGAGACCCGACACAACCTGACGAAAAACTGTTTTTT
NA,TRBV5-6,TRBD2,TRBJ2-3,CASSFGLAGGTASTDTQYF,TGTGCCAGCAGCTTCGGACTAGCGGGGGGGACCGCTAGCACAGATACGCAGTATTTT
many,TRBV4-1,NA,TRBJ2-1,CASSHGGGLREQFF,TGCGCCAGCAGCCACGGTGGGGGACTTCGGGAGCAGTTCTTC
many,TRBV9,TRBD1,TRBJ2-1,CASSVAPQGAEEQFF,TGTGCCAGCAGCGTAGCTCCCCAGGGGGCCGAGGAGCAGTTCTTC
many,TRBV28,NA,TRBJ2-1,CASSLGQSNEQFF,TGTGCCAGCAGTTTAGGGCAGTCCAATGAGCAGTTCTTC
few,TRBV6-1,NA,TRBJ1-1,CASKAIGGTEAFF,TGTGCCAGCAAAGCGATTGGGGGCACTGAAGCTTTCTTT
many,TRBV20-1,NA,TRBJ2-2,CSARDGAGITGELFF,TGCAGTGCTAGAGATGGGGCAGGAATCACCGGGGAGCTGTTTTTT
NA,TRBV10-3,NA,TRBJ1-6,CAISASEGNSPLHF,TGTGCCATCAGTGCCTCAGAGGGTAATTCACCCCTCCACTTT
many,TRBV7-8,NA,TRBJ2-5,CASSRDPQETQYF,TGTGCCAGCAGCCGAGATCCGCAAGAGACCCAGTACTTC
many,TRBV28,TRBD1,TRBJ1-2,CASSLDRATANYGYTF,TGTGCCAGCAGTTTGGACAGGGCGACAGCTAACTATGGCTACACCTTC
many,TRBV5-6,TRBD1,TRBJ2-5,CASSPRTGQQETQYF,TGTGCCAGCAGCCCCAGGACAGGACAACAAGAGACCCAGTACTTC
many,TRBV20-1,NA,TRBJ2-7,CSAGIWGDYEQYF,TGCAGTGCCGGGATTTGGGGGGACTACGAGCAGTACTTC
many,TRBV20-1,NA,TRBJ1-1,CSARRGGNTEAFF,TGCAGTGCTAGACGGGGCGGGAACACTGAAGCTTTCTTT
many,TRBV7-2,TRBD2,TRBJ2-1,CASSSRRGGAYNEQFF,TGTGCCAGCAGCTCCAGGCGGGGGGGCGCCTACAATGAGCAGTTCTTC
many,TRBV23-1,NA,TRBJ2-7,CASGLGGRGYEQYF,TGCGCCAGCGGACTAGGGGGCAGGGGATACGAGCAGTACTTC
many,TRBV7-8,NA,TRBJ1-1,CASSQRRVENTEAFF,TGTGCCAGCAGCCAGCGACGGGTAGAGAACACTGAAGCTTTCTTT
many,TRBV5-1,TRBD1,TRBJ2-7,CASSARDRGSYEQYF,TGCGCCAGCAGCGCCCGGGACAGGGGCTCCTACGAGCAGTACTTC
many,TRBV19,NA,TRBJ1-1,CASSIVKDTEAFF,TGTGCCAGTAGTATAGTCAAGGACACTGAAGCTTTCTTT
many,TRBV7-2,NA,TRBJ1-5,CASSQRAGSGQPQHF,TGTGCCAGCAGCCAAAGGGCAGGGAGTGGTCAGCCCCAGCATTTT